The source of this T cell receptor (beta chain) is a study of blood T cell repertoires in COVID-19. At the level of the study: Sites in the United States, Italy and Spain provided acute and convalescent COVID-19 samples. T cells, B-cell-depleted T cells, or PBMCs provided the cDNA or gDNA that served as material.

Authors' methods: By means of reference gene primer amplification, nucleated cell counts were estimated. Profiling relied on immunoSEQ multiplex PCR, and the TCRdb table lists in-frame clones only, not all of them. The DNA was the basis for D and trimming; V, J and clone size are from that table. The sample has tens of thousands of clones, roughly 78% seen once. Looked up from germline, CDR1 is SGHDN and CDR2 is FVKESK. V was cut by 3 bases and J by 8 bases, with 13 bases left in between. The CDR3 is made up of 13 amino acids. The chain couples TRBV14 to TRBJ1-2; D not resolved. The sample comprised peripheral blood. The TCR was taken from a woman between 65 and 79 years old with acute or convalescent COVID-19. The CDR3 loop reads CASSQRRADGYTF. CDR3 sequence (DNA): TGTGCCAGCAGCCAGAGGAGGGCCGACGGCTACACCTTC. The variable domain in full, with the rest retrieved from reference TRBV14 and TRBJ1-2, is EAGVTQFPSHSVIEKGQTVTLRCDPISGHDNLYWYRRVMGKEIKFLLHFVKESKQDESGMPNNRFLAERTGGTYSTLKVQPAELEDSGVYFCASSQRRADGYTFGSGTRLTVV.